The 27 T cell receptor beta chains given below trace back to one sample, sequenced in a study of shared clonotypes between healthy human individuals. Using immunoSEQ multiplex PCR, the repertoire was profiled, and TCRdb retains in-frame clones only, with some absent. The sample lists more than 400,000 clones; 81% were seen once. Sequencing input: PBMCs. The receptor source for this set is a woman aged 40 to 49 in good health. Some clones in this sample may be carry-over from other donors' samples.

As concerns this clone: It differs at one base from a far larger clone, so likely a read error. This CDR3 is also generated by other DNA sequences in the sample. This sequence joins TRBV28 and TRBJ2-3, with 9 bases identical to TRBD2. Germline V gene sequence: CDR1 MDHEN, CDR2 SYDVKM. The CDR3 spans 15 residues. CDR3 DNA sequence: TGTGCAAGCAGAAATAGCGGGAGCCACACAGATACGCAGTATTTT. Translation gives CASRNSGSHTDTQYF.

Concerning this clone: This likely reflects a read error, since a far larger clone is one base away. This CDR3 is CASSQTGVAGARNQPQHF. The CDR3 DNA reads TGTGCCAGCAGCCAGACAGGGGTCGCGGGGGCTCGGAATCAGCCCCAGCATTTT. This chain uses TRBV4-2 with TRBJ1-5; TRBD1 matches 8 bases. Per germline, CDR1 LGHNA and CDR2 YNFKEQ. The CDR3 spans 18 residues. J lost 4 bases, V lost 3 bases, and 14 bases had no gene match.

V is TRBV5-1 and J is TRBJ2-1, with D perhaps matching TRBD2 (6 bases). The V end lost 1 base, the J end lost 8 bases, and 10 bases lay between the germline ends. Germline V lookup: CDR1 SGHRS, CDR2 YFSETQ. This CDR3 is 13 amino acids long. CDR3 region: CASSLTGRHEQFF. CDR3 coding DNA: TGCGCCAGCAGCTTGACTGGGAGGCATGAGCAGTTCTTC.

The CDR3 coding sequence is TGTGCCAGCAGTGGAGACAGGGTTGCTGGGGAAAAACTGTTTTTT. Encoded protein: CASSGDRVAGEKLFF. The V call is TRBV6-1, the J call TRBJ1-4; TRBD1 agrees at 7 bases. V gave up 4 bases and J gave up 8 bases; unmatched junction bases: 10. The CDR3 runs 15 residues. Germline CDR1 reads MNHNS; CDR2 reads SASEGT.

J is TRBJ1-1 and V is TRBV6-4; TRBD1 is a possible D gene (6 bases). V shed 4 bases and J shed 4 bases, with 13 bases lying between them. Germline V gene sequence: CDR1 MRHNA, CDR2 SNTAGT. This CDR3 is built from 14 residues. CDR3: CASSAETGFTEAFF. The CDR3 nucleotides are TGTGCCAGCAGTGCCGAAACAGGGTTCACTGAAGCTTTCTTT.

This clone was seen repeatedly, ten times or more. Here the CDR3 DNA reads TGTGCCAGCAGCCCACTTAGATCTGGCTACACCTTC. Protein sequence: CASSPLRSGYTF. The V call is TRBV5-5, the J call TRBJ1-2, with unresolved D. The germline V gene has CDR1 SGHKS and CDR2 YYEKEE (reference sequence). The germline V and J ends were trimmed by 4 bases and 7 bases, with 11 bases remaining between them. This CDR3 is 12 amino acids long.

The chain has TRBV27 and TRBJ2-7; TRBD1 aligns across 7 bases. Germline CDR1 reads MNHEY; CDR2 reads SMNVEV (reference sequence). This CDR3 is built from 15 residues. V was clipped by 6 bases and J by 0 bases; unmatched bases: 8. The CDR3 loop is CASSLSGQNSYEQYF. The DNA for the CDR3 is TGTGCCAGCAGCCTCTCGGGACAGAACTCCTACGAGCAGTACTTC.

The chain joins TRBV2 to TRBJ1-2; 9 nucleotides align to TRBD1. Germline assignment: CDR1 SNHLY and CDR2 FYNNEI. The CDR3 is 13 amino acids. The trim removed 2 bases at V and 8 bases at J, leaving 3 bases unmatched. In DNA, the CDR3 is TGTGCCAGCAGTGAAAGGACAGGGGAAGGCTACACCTTC. It encodes CASSERTGEGYTF.

The V call is TRBV2, the J call TRBJ1-5; D remains ambiguous. This CDR3 has 14 residues. CDR1 is SNHLY and CDR2 is FYNNEI in the germline V gene. The V end was cut by 1 base, the J end by 3 bases, with 7 bases between. In DNA, the CDR3 is TGTGCCAGCAGTGAAGAGAGGTTCAATCAGCCCCAGCATTTT. Its translation: CASSEERFNQPQHF.

The sample holds one count of this clone. V gene TRBV6-5 combines with J gene TRBJ1-1; maybe TRBD1 (5 bases). The germline V and J ends were trimmed by 6 bases and 1 base, with 9 bases remaining between them. The CDR3 runs 13 residues. The V gene's germline CDR1 is MNHEY and CDR2 SVGAGI. This CDR3 reads CASRMTENTEAFF. The DNA for the CDR3 is TGTGCCAGCAGGATGACAGAGAACACTGAAGCTTTCTTT.

For this clone: One base away lies a much larger clone, so this may be a sequencing read error. The V call is TRBV19, the J call TRBJ2-1; TRBD2 aligns across 8 bases. The CDR3 runs to 15 residues. Germline loops: CDR1 LNHDA, CDR2 SQIVND (reference sequence). CDR3 coding DNA: TGTGTCAGTAGTATCCGACTAGCGTTCTACAATGAGCAGTTCTTC. Translating it yields CVSSIRLAFYNEQFF.

The chain combines TRBV5-1 with TRBJ1-1; 7 bases match TRBD1. This CDR3 comprises 11 residues. With 4 bases clipped from V and 8 bases from J, the junction kept 2 bases outside the gene matches. In germline, CDR1 is SGHRS, CDR2 YFSETQ. This CDR3 reads CASSRDSEAFF. The CDR3 nucleotides read TGCGCCAGCAGCCGGGACAGCGAAGCTTTCTTT.

Note on this clone: A far larger clone is off by one base, so a read error is likely. This chain joins TRBV30 and TRBJ1-2; D not resolved. The CDR3 covers 11 residues. CDR1 is GTSNPN and CDR2 is SVGIG in the germline V gene (reference sequence). The CDR3 here is CTWSSPADYTF. CDR3 nucleotides: TGTACCTGGAGTTCTCCCGCGGACTACACCTTC.

In DNA, the CDR3 is TGTGCCAGCAGTTCGGTCGGACAGAAGCAGTTCTTC. Amino acid sequence: CASSSVGQKQFF. The V and J genes are TRBV28 and TRBJ2-1; tentatively, D is TRBD1 (6 bases). V was shortened by 4 bases and J by 11 bases, with 12 bases between the two germline ends. CDR1 MDHEN and CDR2 SYDVKM come from the germline V gene. The CDR3 contains 12 residues.

The J gene is TRBJ1-2, the V gene TRBV4-2; a possible D gene is TRBD1 (5 bases). Trimming removed 0 bases from V and 8 bases from J, with 16 bases in between. The CDR3 is made up of 15 amino acids. Germline CDR1 reads LGHNA; CDR2 reads YNFKEQ. The CDR3 here is CASSQENTGRGGYTF. The CDR3, as DNA: TGTGCCAGCAGCCAAGAAAATACAGGCAGAGGGGGCTACACCTTC.

The V gene is TRBV7-8, the J gene TRBJ2-1; D possibly uses TRBD1 or TRBD2 (5 bases each). Germline CDR1 is SGHVS and CDR2 is FQNEAQ. V was trimmed by 1 base and J by 7 bases, leaving 14 bases between them. The CDR3 contains 15 residues. The CDR3: CASSLGVRDGNEQFF. In DNA form, the CDR3 reads TGTGCCAGCAGCTTAGGGGTCCGGGACGGGAATGAGCAGTTCTTC.

The CDR3, as DNA: TGTGCCAGCAGCCACAACAGGGGGCAAAGTGAAGCTTTCTTT. Amino acid sequence: CASSHNRGQSEAFF. The rearrangement uses TRBV27 and TRBJ1-1; 9 bases align to TRBD1. The CDR3 spans 14 residues. Per the germline V gene, CDR1 is MNHEY and CDR2 is SMNVEV (reference sequence). Losses at the gene ends were 6 bases for V and 7 bases for J; bases not matched to a gene: 9.

V is TRBV7-9 and J is TRBJ2-1, with D unclear. Germline V gene lookup returns CDR1 SEHNR and CDR2 FQNEAQ (reference sequence). The V end lost 5 bases, the J end lost 7 bases, and 18 bases lay between the germline ends. This CDR3 has 15 amino acids. CDR3 sequence: CASSLLSGAQNEQFF. In DNA form, the CDR3 reads TGTGCCAGCAGCCTCCTCAGTGGAGCGCAGAATGAGCAGTTCTTC.

This clone was counted many times. This sequence joins TRBV4-1 and TRBJ2-5; 7 positions agree with TRBD2. The J call may be in error: the DNA end matches TRBJ2-7 better. CDR1 is MGHRA, CDR2 YSYEKL, per germline. The CDR3 spans 17 residues. The CDR3 region is CASSLITGTTLSYEQYF. CDR3 coding DNA: TGCGCCAGCAGCCTAATTACCGGGACTACCCTTTCCTACGAGCAGTACTTC.

This sequence joins TRBV30 and TRBJ2-5; 12 positions match TRBD2. CDR1 GTSNPN and CDR2 SVGIG come from the germline V gene (reference sequence). The CDR3 has 16 residues. The V gene end was trimmed by 5 bases and the J gene end by 4 bases; junction bases not matched to a gene: 11. This CDR3 reads CAWQLAGGWARETQYF. The DNA of the CDR3 is TGTGCCTGGCAACTAGCGGGAGGATGGGCAAGAGAGACCCAGTACTTC.

The chain is built from TRBV6-1 and TRBJ1-2; no reliable D call. The CDR3 runs to 11 residues. The germline V gene encodes CDR1 MNHNS and CDR2 SASEGT. Trimming left V 4 bases short and J 8 bases short, with 8 bases between. The chain's CDR3 is CASSGGVGYTF. The CDR3 region has the DNA TGTGCCAGCAGTGGGGGAGTCGGCTACACCTTC.

CDR3 in amino acids: CASSLDRVNTGELFF. CDR3 sequence (DNA): TGTGCCAGCAGCTTGGACAGGGTGAACACCGGGGAGCTGTTTTTT. The chain links TRBV7-8 to TRBJ2-2; 8 bases agree with TRBD1. The V gene's germline CDR1 is SGHVS and CDR2 FQNEAQ. Germline trimming cut 3 bases from V and 1 base from J; bases unmatched to any gene: 1. The CDR3 has 15 amino acids.

With regard to this clone: This likely traces to a read error, being one base from a far larger clone. The V call is TRBV9, the J call TRBJ2-7, with 11 positions matching TRBD1. CDR1 is SGDLS, CDR2 YYNGEE, per germline. This CDR3 contains 14 residues. J lost 3 bases, V lost 5 bases, and 4 bases had no gene match. DNA for the CDR3: TGTGCCAGCAGTTCCGGGACAGGGGGCTACGAGCAGTACTTC. It encodes CASSSGTGGYEQYF.

The J gene is TRBJ2-2, the V gene TRBV19; a weak D match, TRBD1 (6 bases). Germline V gives CDR1 LNHDA, CDR2 SQIVND (reference sequence). V was clipped by 4 bases and J by 7 bases, with 13 bases between them. This CDR3 contains 14 residues. The CDR3 spells CASSTTGMVGELFF. The CDR3 nucleotides are TGTGCCAGTAGTACCACAGGGATGGTCGGGGAGCTGTTTTTT.

In nucleotides, the CDR3 is TGTGCCAGCAGCTTTTCCAGGGATGAAAAACTGTTTTTT. As protein: CASSFSRDEKLFF. The chain recombines TRBV11-2 with TRBJ1-4; D perhaps matches TRBD1 (5 bases). V gave up 3 bases and J gave up 6 bases, with 8 bases separating them. The CDR3 consists of 13 residues. Germline V gene lookup returns CDR1 SGHAT and CDR2 FQNNGV.

About this clone: A read error is the likely source, as a far larger clone sits one nucleotide away. V usage is TRBV5-1 and J usage is TRBJ2-3; D not certain. CDR1 is SGHRS and CDR2 is YFSETQ in the germline V gene. V dropped 2 bases and J dropped 3 bases, with 7 bases sitting between them. The CDR3 has 13 amino acids. CDR3 amino acids: CASSFTVTDTQYF. CDR3 sequence (DNA): TGCGCCAGCAGCTTTACAGTGACAGATACGCAGTATTTT.

The chain links TRBV6-1 to TRBJ2-2; tentatively, D is TRBD1 (6 bases). Germline V lookup: CDR1 MNHNS, CDR2 SASEGT. The CDR3 runs to 13 residues. V shed 4 bases and J shed 6 bases, with 9 bases lying between them. The CDR3 DNA reads TGTGCCAGCAGTGTTTACAGGGCCGGGGAGCTGTTTTTT. Amino acid sequence: CASSVYRAGELFF.